These 5 T cell receptor beta chains share one sample of origin, sequenced in a study of blood T cell repertoires in COVID-19. Profiled with immunoSEQ multiplex PCR; TCRdb holds only in-frame clones, not every one. The sample yields about 120,000 clones, about 80% seen once. Sequenced input: peripheral blood. The origin of the receptors is a man in his 70s with active or convalescent COVID-19.

The chain joins TRBV6-5 to TRBJ2-5; a weak D match, TRBD2 (7 bases). CDR1 is MNHEY and CDR2 is SVGAGI in the germline V gene. V lost 2 bases and J lost 1, with 11 bases in between. The CDR3 contains 15 residues. As DNA, the CDR3 is TGTGCCAGCAGTTACAGGGGGGGACCCCAAGAGACCCAGTACTTC. Translated, it gives CASSYRGGPQETQYF.

The chain combines TRBV23-1 with TRBJ1-6, with D hard to call. TRBV23-1 is designated an ORF whose function remains uncertain. With 4 bases removed from V and 8 bases from J, the gap between germline ends came to 15 bases. This CDR3 is built from 15 residues. CDR3 nucleotides: TGCGCCAGCAGTCCGCAGAGCGGCGGGGATTCACCCCTCCACTTT. Its translation is CASSPQSGGDSPLHF.

The chain joins TRBV30 to TRBJ1-6; TRBD1 agrees at 9 bases. The V gene's germline CDR1 is GTSNPN and CDR2 SVGIG (reference sequence). The CDR3 extends over 14 amino acids. The trim removed 5 bases at V and 9 bases at J, leaving 8 bases unmatched. CDR3 coding DNA: TGTGCCTGGGATTCAGACAGGGGGTTTTCACCCCTCCACTTT. Translated, it gives CAWDSDRGFSPLHF.

This sequence joins TRBV9 and TRBJ2-7; a possible D gene is TRBD2 (5 bases). This CDR3 has 15 residues. The germline V gene encodes CDR1 SGDLS and CDR2 YYNGEE. Deletions cut 0 bases from V and 0 bases from J, with 10 bases between. In nucleotides, the CDR3 is TGTGCCAGCAGCGTAGTGTGGCGGGCCTCCTACGAGCAGTACTTC. It specifies CASSVVWRASYEQYF.

This chain uses TRBV7-8 with TRBJ2-7, with 8 bases lining up with TRBD1. The V and J ends lost 2 bases and 1 base, in that order; junction bases with no gene match: 7. Germline V CDR1 and CDR2: SGHVS, FQNEAQ. The CDR3 length is 16 residues. The CDR3 sequence is CASSLLYRDRSYEQYF. The CDR3 nucleotides read TGTGCCAGCAGCTTACTGTACCGGGACAGGTCCTACGAGCAGTACTTC.